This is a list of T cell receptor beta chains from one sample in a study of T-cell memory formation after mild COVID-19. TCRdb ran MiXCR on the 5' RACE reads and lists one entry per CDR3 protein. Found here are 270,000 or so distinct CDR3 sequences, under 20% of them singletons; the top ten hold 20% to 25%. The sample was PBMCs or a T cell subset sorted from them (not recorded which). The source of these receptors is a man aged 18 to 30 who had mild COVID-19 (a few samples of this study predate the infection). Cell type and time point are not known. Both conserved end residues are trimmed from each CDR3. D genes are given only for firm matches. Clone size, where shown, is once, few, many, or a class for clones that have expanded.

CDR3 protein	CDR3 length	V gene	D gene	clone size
ASSFMAPGTGVDEQF	15	TRBV12-3/TRBV12-4	TRBD1	few
ASNSDRAGTDTQY	13	TRBV2	TRBD1	few
ASSDVVMDIQY	11	TRBV2	-	few
ASSQSSIQY	9	TRBV3-1	-	-
ASSQGRSSRPPSAYEQY	17	TRBV4-3	-	many
ASSGQGYNEQF	11	TRBV2	TRBD1	few
ASSQDRWPGTEAF	13	TRBV4-3	-	few
SAISRGQERQF	11	TRBV20-1	TRBD1	many
ASSVGGASYNEQF	13	TRBV9	-	few
ASSDSGGATDTQY	13	TRBV6-4	TRBD2	many
ASSGWTGRNRKTQY	14	TRBV25-1	TRBD1	-
ASSQGEVGSTDTQY	14	TRBV4-2	-	-
ASTGLSSYNEQF	12	TRBV7-9	-	few
ASSFGTGAYGYT	12	TRBV5-1	TRBD1	-
ASSLALTGYSGANVLT	16	TRBV5-6	-	-
ASSPFPIAQPQH	12	TRBV7-8	-	few
ASSPSGGEAYNEQF	14	TRBV18	TRBD2	-
ASSRQGPPNNEQF	13	TRBV6-2/TRBV6-3	TRBD1	-
ASSYQAPLRTGELF	14	TRBV6-5	-	-
ASSFPGTPEAF	11	TRBV7-9	-	many
AWSRTALNEKLF	12	TRBV30	-	-
ASSATRQVHSNQPQH	15	TRBV12-3/TRBV12-4	-	-
ASSFPGGVGELF	12	TRBV27	TRBD1	-
ASSIGQGASTEAF	13	TRBV5-1	TRBD1	many
ASSPRPGQGVGGYT	14	TRBV7-2	TRBD1	-
ASSWNSYEQY	10	TRBV5-1	-	-
ASSTLAGIPSDEQF	14	TRBV7-9	TRBD2	-
ASSQDAGSYEQY	12	TRBV4-3	-	-
ASFWDSHEQF	10	TRBV5-1	-	-
ASSAPGADTQY	11	TRBV5-1	-	-
ASSLDRGGARNEQF	14	TRBV5-1	TRBD2	few
SARSPGTRRRGNTGELF	17	TRBV20-1	TRBD2	few
ASTGPVAKNIQY	12	TRBV7-2	-	-
SAAGTSGGTDTQY	13	TRBV20-1	TRBD2	-
ASSLSGWARGYT	12	TRBV27	-	-
SISAVSGQPQH	11	TRBV29-1	-	-
ASSLAGGGGIHEQY	14	TRBV6-5	TRBD2	few
ASSFGDKETQY	11	TRBV5-1	-	many
TAGEYNEQF	9	TRBV20-1	TRBD2	-
SARDRRGARNEQF	13	TRBV20-1	-	-
SAPSGDIGYQPQH	13	TRBV20-1	-	once
ASSQVIGQGVLLAKNIQY	18	TRBV4-3	TRBD1	many
AHSGGWADTQY	11	TRBV7-9	-	many
ASSEKKGAGIDQPQH	15	TRBV6-1	TRBD1	-
ASQGRFINQPQH	12	TRBV2	-	-
ASSSVPTGRGTYNEQF	16	TRBV5-1	-	-
SAGGQPSTDTQY	12	TRBV20-1	-	-
ASQQGDNYGYT	11	TRBV12-3/TRBV12-4	-	few
ASSLLPSTDTQY	12	TRBV7-8	-	few
SVALDRATGELF	12	TRBV29-1	TRBD1	-
ASSRGVSGNQPQH	13	TRBV6-2/TRBV6-3	-	-
ASSQAGQGNTGELF	14	TRBV4-1	TRBD1	many
SVRDTAYEQY	10	TRBV29-1	-	-
ASSPPGQGFYGYT	13	TRBV7-8	TRBD1	-
ASSVLEGEHEKLF	13	TRBV9	-	-
ASSAGLAESTDTQY	14	TRBV25-1	TRBD2	few
ASSLGSANTEAF	12	TRBV7-6	-	-
ASSLYVRTLNTGELF	15	TRBV7-2	-	-
SVKTGGTGELF	11	TRBV29-1	TRBD1	-